This passage covers 20 T cell receptor beta chains from one sample sequenced in a study of T cell repertoires in cytomegalovirus infection (dated by TCRdb to the late 2010s). The treatment or condition label of this sample denotes: in vitro stimulation with specific CMV peptide epitopes to enrich CMV-specific T cells. These TCRs' antigens remain unknown. The sequencer listed for this sample is Illumina HiSeq 1500. TCRdb trimmed public reads at Q25 via fastp, called clones via MiXCR and kept in-frame beta chains. CDR3 protein duplicates are merged, each entry listing the most common genes and DNA. Counted in this sample were hundreds of thousands of distinct CDR3 sequences; more than 25% of them appeared once. Over 12% of the sample belongs to the ten largest clones. Material: cultured CD8+ T cells from PBMCs, obtained from culture after CMV antigen stimulation. All receptors come from a human donor in good health (CMV status not recorded). Some clones in this sample may be carry-over from other donors' samples.

Only a few counts were recorded for this clonotype. The CDR3, as DNA: TGTGCCAGCAGCCCCTCGGCCTCATACACAGATACGCAGTATTTT. Translation: CASSPSASYTDTQYF. V gene TRBV7-9 combines with J gene TRBJ2-3, with unresolved D. The V gene's germline CDR1 is SEHNR and CDR2 FQNEAQ (reference sequence). The CDR3 loop spans 15 amino acids. V was cut by 5 bases and J by 2 bases, with 14 bases left in between.

In this sample, this clonotype turned up a few times. The V and J genes are TRBV7-9 and TRBJ2-5; 10 bases line up with TRBD2. Losses at the gene ends were 3 bases for V and 6 bases for J; bases not matched to a gene: 10. From germline, CDR1 is SEHNR and CDR2 FQNEAQ (reference sequence). This CDR3 is built from 16 residues. CDR3 sequence reads: CASSFPSGGPEKTQYF. The CDR3 nucleotides read TGTGCCAGCAGCTTTCCTAGCGGGGGCCCTGAGAAGACCCAGTACTTC.

This clonotype was seen only once. Given a much more abundant clone one base away, this may be a read error. The genes are TRBV7-6 and TRBJ1-4, with D possibly TRBD1 on 6 matching bases. The CDR3 has 15 residues. Germline values: CDR1 SGHVS, CDR2 FNYEAQ. Between the trimmed V and J ends, which lost 0 bases and 9 bases, there was a span of 14 bases. CDR3 nucleotide sequence: TGTGCCAGCAGCTTAGCGGCAGGGGAGAGCAAAAAACTGTTTTTT. Protein sequence: CASSLAAGESKKLFF.

The gene calls are TRBV7-9 and TRBJ1-1; 9 bases are a match to TRBD1. The CDR3 is made up of 14 amino acids. After removal of 4 bases from V and 7 bases from J, the junction contained 7 bases not matched to a gene. The germline CDR1 and CDR2 sequences are SEHNR and FQNEAQ (reference sequence). This chain's CDR3 is CASSSQTGGLEAFF. The CDR3, as DNA: TGTGCCAGCAGCTCCCAGACAGGGGGTCTTGAAGCTTTCTTT. Full variable domain (outside the CDR3, taken from reference TRBV7-9 and TRBJ1-1): DTGVSQNPRHKITKRGQNVTFRCDPISEHNRLYWYRQTLGQGPEFLTYFQNEAQLEKSRLLSDRFSAERPKGSFSTLEIQRTEQGDSAMYLCASSSQTGGLEAFFGQGTRLTVV.

This clonotype was observed a few times. CDR3 sequence reads: CATSEVSSNQPQHF. The CDR3 nucleotides are TGTGCCACCAGTGAAGTGTCCAGCAATCAGCCCCAGCATTTT. The rearrangement uses TRBV24-1 and TRBJ1-5; D is unclear. Germline CDR1 reads KGHDR; CDR2 reads SFDVKD. The CDR3 consists of 14 residues. Deletions cut 4 bases from V and 1 base from J, with 7 bases between.

J is TRBJ1-2 and V is TRBV6-5, with no clear D. Trimming pared 8 bases from V and 5 bases from J, leaving 27 bases between. CDR1 is MNHEY, CDR2 SVGAGI, per germline. The CDR3 loop spans 17 amino acids. CDR3 nucleotides: TGTGCCAGCGCATATAACGAAAACTTGGTCCGTCGGTATGGCTACACCTTC. Residues: CASAYNENLVRRYGYTF.

This clonotype appeared a single time. Just one base apart from a much larger clone, this may be a read error. J is TRBJ2-3 and V is TRBV7-2; perhaps TRBD2 as D (7 bases). The CDR3 covers 16 residues. Looked up from germline, CDR1 is SGHTA and CDR2 is FQGNSA. The DNA for the CDR3 is TGTGCCAACAGCTTAGAAGGGGGGGGTTCATCAGATACGCAGTATTTT. It is translated as CANSLEGGGSSDTQYF.

V and J are TRBV20-1 and TRBJ2-7, with D possibly TRBD2 on 5 matching bases. Germline V lookup: CDR1 DFQATT, CDR2 SNEGSKA (reference sequence). The CDR3 is 14 residues long. V was trimmed by 2 bases and J by 0 bases, leaving 11 bases between them. CDR3 sequence (DNA): TGCAGTGCTAGACCGAGGGTGAGCTCCTACGAGCAGTACGTC. It specifies CSARPRVSSYEQYV.

Points on this clonotype: One end of the junction does not line up with germline, which may come from a read error. V usage is TRBV25-1 and J usage is TRBJ1-2; 8 bases are shared with TRBD1. CDR3 length: 12 amino acids. Looked up from germline, CDR1 is MGHDK and CDR2 is SYGVNS. CDR3 nucleotide sequence: TGTGCCAGCAGTGAATTTGGGACAGGACATATCTTC. Translation: CASSEFGTGHIF.

There are a few counts of this clonotype. The gene calls are TRBV12-3 or TRBV12-4 and TRBJ2-3; TRBD1 matches at 9 bases. The CDR3 is 15 residues long. J gave up 0 bases and V 5 bases, and 3 bases lay outside the gene matches. As DNA, the CDR3 is TGTGCCAGCAGTACCGGACAGGGGAGCACAGATACGCAGTATTTT. Its protein product is CASSTGQGSTDTQYF.

Note on this clonotype: Possible read error: a much larger clone is one base away. V gene TRBV7-6 combines with J gene TRBJ2-2; D perhaps matches TRBD1 (7 bases). Germline V CDR1 and CDR2: SGHVS, FNYEAQ. V was trimmed by 5 bases and J by 5 bases, leaving 18 bases between them. The CDR3 is made up of 16 amino acids. The CDR3 nucleotides are TGTGCCAGCAGCCTCAGGGGGGTTAGATCGACCGGGGAGCTGTTTTTT. Translated, it gives CASSLRGVRSTGELFF.

This clonotype was recorded at least ten times. This rearrangement joins TRBV7-6 to TRBJ1-2; D remains ambiguous. This CDR3 region has 15 residues. The germline V and J ends were trimmed by 4 bases and 4 bases, with 16 bases remaining between them. The germline V gene encodes CDR1 SGHVS and CDR2 FNYEAQ. For the CDR3, the DNA is TGTGCCAGCAGCTCCCTCGCCCCGTGGAGCTATGGCTACACCTTC. It translates to CASSSLAPWSYGYTF.

This clonotype was seen only a few times. The chain recombines TRBV7-8 with TRBJ2-3, with TRBD2 identical over 9 bases. Germline assignment: CDR1 SGHVS and CDR2 FQNEAQ. After removal of 1 base from V and 5 bases from J, the junction contained 10 bases not matched to a gene. The CDR3 has 17 residues. The CDR3 DNA is TGTGCCAGCAGCTTAGGCTGGGCTAGCGGGGACCTAGATACGCAGTATTTT. Protein: CASSLGWASGDLDTQYF.

The CDR3 is CASSLDGVWNTEAFF. The CDR3 nucleotides read TGCGCCAGCAGCTTGGATGGGGTGTGGAACACTGAAGCTTTCTTT. The chain combines TRBV5-1 with TRBJ1-1; D gene ambiguous. The CDR3 is 15 residues long. Germline CDR1 and CDR2: SGHRS and YFSETQ. The ends were cut back, 0 bases at V and 1 base at J, with 10 bases in the middle.

V and J are TRBV7-4 and TRBJ2-2, with 8 bases aligning to TRBD1. After removal of 4 bases from V and 5 bases from J, the junction contained 3 bases not matched to a gene. The germline CDR1 and CDR2 sequences are SGHVT and SQSDAQ. The CDR3 covers 14 residues. Here the CDR3 reads CASSSRTGTGELFF. Here the CDR3 DNA reads TGTGCCAGCAGCTCGCGGACAGGGACCGGGGAGCTGTTTTTT. Based on the CDR3 plus reference TRBV7-4 and TRBJ2-2, the full variable domain is GAGVSQSPRYKVAKRGRDVALRCDSISGHVTLYWYRQTLGQGSEVLTYSQSDAQRDKSGRPSGRFSAERPERSVSTLKIQRTEQGDSAVYLCASSSRTGTGELFFGEGSRLTVL.

The chain links TRBV13 to TRBJ2-7; possibly TRBD2 for D (5 bases). The CDR3 totals 11 residues. V was trimmed by 2 bases and J by 7 bases, leaving 6 bases between them. The germline V gene has CDR1 PRHDT and CDR2 FYEKMQ (reference sequence). The CDR3 here is CASSLTGEQYV. The DNA of the CDR3 is TGTGCCAGCAGCTTAACGGGGGAGCAGTACGTC.

The sample holds a few counts of this clonotype. The J gene is TRBJ2-3, the V gene TRBV28; 10 bases match TRBD2. CDR1 is MDHEN, CDR2 SYDVKM, per germline. The CDR3 has 16 amino acids. J lost 0 bases, V lost 1 base, and 1 base had no gene match. CDR3: CASSLFSGGSTDTQYF. The CDR3 coding sequence is TGTGCCAGCAGTTTATTTAGCGGGGGGAGCACAGATACGCAGTATTTT.

The sample holds a few counts of this clonotype. V and J are TRBV7-9 and TRBJ2-3, with 7 bases identical to TRBD1. Germline V gives CDR1 SEHNR, CDR2 FQNEAQ (reference sequence). The CDR3 is made up of 11 amino acids. V shed 5 bases, J shed 11 bases, and the junction held 4 bases outside the gene matches. The CDR3 sequence: CASSLQGLQYF. The CDR3 DNA sequence: TGTGCCAGCAGCCTACAGGGGCTGCAGTATTTT.

V gene TRBV4-1 combines with J gene TRBJ2-7, with D possibly TRBD2 on 6 matching bases. V was shortened by 0 bases and J by 3 bases, with 12 bases between the two germline ends. CDR1 and CDR2 from the germline V gene are MGHRA and YSYEKL. The CDR3 totals 15 residues. CDR3 bases: TGCGCCAGCAGCCAAGATATGCGGGGTGACTACGAGCAGTACGTC. It yields the protein CASSQDMRGDYEQYV.

The rearrangement links TRBV2 to TRBJ2-7; TRBD1 agrees at 10 bases. CDR3 size: 16 residues. Germline V CDR1 and CDR2: SNHLY, FYNNEI. V was clipped by 6 bases and J by 4 bases; unmatched bases: 12. The CDR3 sequence is CASRPPLDRGGYEQYF. The CDR3 DNA is TGTGCCAGCAGACCCCCGCTGGACAGGGGGGGATACGAGCAGTACTTC.